The 18 T cell receptor beta chains below come from one sample, sequenced in a study of T-cell memory formation after mild COVID-19. Via MiXCR, TCRdb re-called the 5' RACE reads, giving one row per CDR3 protein. This table holds around 340,000 distinct CDR3 sequences, 20% to 25% found once. The sample taken for sequencing was PBMCs or a T cell subset sorted from them (not recorded which). The receptors were sampled from an adult woman who had mild COVID-19 (a few samples of this study predate the infection). Cell type and time point are not known.

The chain employs TRBV24-1 and TRBJ1-5; 9 bases are shared with TRBD1. Germline V gene data show CDR1 as KGHDR and CDR2 as SFDVKD. Germline trimming cut 2 bases from V and 3 bases from J; bases unmatched to any gene: 7. This CDR3 comprises 17 residues. CDR3 sequence (DNA): TGTGCCACCAGTGATTCATGGGGACAGGGTTTCAATCAGCCCCAGCATTTT. It is translated as CATSDSWGQGFNQPQHF.

Written as DNA, the CDR3 is TGTGCCAGCAGCCTACAAGGGATTTCCTACAATGAGCAGTTCTTC. Its protein product is CASSLQGISYNEQFF. The chain has TRBV5-4 and TRBJ2-1; no firm D call. The ends were cut back, 4 bases at V and 1 base at J, with 12 bases in the middle. The CDR3 spans 15 residues. Germline values: CDR1 SGHNT, CDR2 YYREEE (reference sequence).

This clonotype was detected a few times. The J gene is TRBJ2-1, the V gene TRBV4-1; no reliable D call. The CDR3 consists of 16 residues. The germline CDR1 and CDR2 sequences are MGHRA and YSYEKL. Trimming removed 0 bases at V and 0 bases at J, with 9 bases between. CDR3 residues: CASSQEAPSSYNEQFF. In DNA, the CDR3 is TGCGCCAGCAGCCAAGAAGCGCCGAGCTCCTACAATGAGCAGTTCTTC.

V is TRBV5-1 and J is TRBJ2-2; 9 positions agree with TRBD1. Germline loops: CDR1 SGHRS, CDR2 YFSETQ. This CDR3 spans 15 amino acids. V dropped 4 bases and J dropped 4; count of bases not matched to a gene: 5. This CDR3 is CASSDGTGPTGELFF. The CDR3 DNA reads as TGCGCCAGCAGCGACGGGACAGGGCCCACCGGGGAGCTGTTTTTT.

The chain has TRBV4-3 and TRBJ2-1, with 8 positions matching TRBD2. Trimming at V came to 5 bases and at J to 3 bases, leaving 9 bases not matched to a gene. Germline V lookup: CDR1 LGHNA, CDR2 YSLEER. The CDR3 is 16 residues long. CDR3 loop: CASSNIPGLDYNEQFF. The DNA of the CDR3 is TGCGCCAGCAGCAATATCCCGGGACTAGACTACAATGAGCAGTTCTTC.

This clonotype was counted ten times or more. V usage is TRBV6-4 and J usage is TRBJ2-3; possibly TRBD2 for D (5 bases). Trimming shortened V by 0 bases and J by 4 bases, and 14 bases separated the two germline ends. This CDR3 is built from 16 residues. Germline V gives CDR1 MRHNA, CDR2 SNTAGT. This CDR3 is CASSDSSSSLADTQYF. CDR3 sequence (DNA): TGTGCCAGCAGTGACTCATCGTCTAGCTTGGCAGATACGCAGTATTTT.

This clonotype appeared a single time. The chain combines TRBV15 with TRBJ2-5, with D perhaps matching TRBD1 (5 bases). The V end was cut by 0 bases, the J end by 4 bases, with 12 bases between. This CDR3 region has 15 residues. Germline values: CDR1 LNHNV, CDR2 YYDKDF (reference sequence). The CDR3 loop reads CATSRDGRAAETQYF. CDR3 bases: TGTGCCACCAGCAGAGATGGCAGGGCGGCAGAGACCCAGTACTTC.

This clonotype was seen at least ten times. The rearrangement joins TRBV11-2 to TRBJ2-1; weak D call: TRBD2 (6 bases). The CDR3 is 15 residues long. Germline lookup yields CDR1 SGHAT and CDR2 FQNNGV. With 1 base removed from V and 4 bases from J, the gap between germline ends came to 11 bases. The CDR3 DNA is TGTGCCAGCAGCTTAGCCGGGGGAGTTTACAATGAGCAGTTCTTC. Amino acids: CASSLAGGVYNEQFF.

This clonotype has a handful of counts. The gene calls are TRBV5-1 and TRBJ2-5; TRBD1 or TRBD2 may be the D gene (6 bases each). Trimming took off 6 bases at V and 5 bases at J, with 17 bases between the two ends. This CDR3 comprises 14 residues. Germline values: CDR1 SGHRS, CDR2 YFSETQ. This CDR3 is CASNDGGVYETQYF. The CDR3 DNA reads TGCGCCAGCAATGACGGGGGCGTTTATGAGACCCAGTACTTC.

The rearrangement uses TRBV5-1 and TRBJ2-5, with 8 bases fitting TRBD2. CDR3 size: 14 residues. Trimming at V came to 4 bases and at J to 4 bases, leaving 6 bases not matched to a gene. In germline, CDR1 is SGHRS, CDR2 YFSETQ. In nucleotides, the CDR3 is TGCGCCAGCAGCCCTGACAGCGGGGGAGAGACCCAGTACTTC. This gives the protein CASSPDSGGETQYF.

The table lists this clonotype with many counts. The chain carries TRBV3-1 and TRBJ2-3, with no clear D. This CDR3 has 11 residues. V lost 3 bases, J lost 2 bases, and 0 bases lay in between. The germline CDR1 and CDR2 sequences are LGHDT and YNNKEL (reference sequence). For the CDR3, the DNA is TGTGCCAGCAGCCACACAGATACGCAGTATTTT. Amino acid sequence: CASSHTDTQYF.

In its sample, this clonotype was seen a few times. The chain recombines TRBV20-1 with TRBJ2-5; 10 nucleotides agree with TRBD1. V trimming: 5 bases; J trimming: 7 bases; junction bases outside the gene matches: 10. The CDR3 has 14 amino acids. The germline V gene has CDR1 DFQATT and CDR2 SNEGSKA (reference sequence). The CDR3 sequence: CSAPPQTGGRTQYF. CDR3 DNA: TGCAGTGCTCCACCCCAGACAGGGGGCAGGACCCAGTACTTC.

J is TRBJ1-2 and V is TRBV20-1; no definite D call. Germline values: CDR1 DFQATT, CDR2 SNEGSKA (reference sequence). This CDR3 region has 13 residues. Trimming took off 0 bases at V and 4 bases at J, with 9 bases between the two ends. The CDR3 reads CSARDWTVYGYTF. The CDR3 DNA reads TGCAGTGCTAGAGATTGGACGGTCTATGGCTACACCTTC.

The V call is TRBV6-1, the J call TRBJ2-3; 10 nucleotides align to TRBD1. The V segment lost 4 bases and the J segment 4 bases; nucleotides outside the gene matches: 2. CDR1 is MNHNS, CDR2 SASEGT, per germline. This CDR3 has 14 amino acids. CDR3 sequence: CASSGDRGADTQYF. CDR3 coding DNA: TGTGCCAGCAGTGGGGACAGGGGAGCAGATACGCAGTATTTT.

The chain couples TRBV2 to TRBJ1-5; TRBD1 agrees at 10 bases. Unmatched junction bases numbered 6, after V lost 3 bases and J lost 4 bases. The CDR3 covers 16 residues. The germline V gene has CDR1 SNHLY and CDR2 FYNNEI. The CDR3 spells CASSDPGTGVNQPQHF. The CDR3 region has the DNA TGTGCCAGCAGTGATCCCGGGACAGGGGTAAATCAGCCCCAGCATTTT.

The gene calls are TRBV2 and TRBJ2-7; no definite D call. The CDR3 runs 14 residues. Trimming cost V 4 bases and J 0 bases, with 10 bases left between them. Germline V gives CDR1 SNHLY, CDR2 FYNNEI. The DNA for the CDR3 is TGTGCCAGCAGTGTTGGGTCAGACTCCTACGAGCAGTACTTC. Protein: CASSVGSDSYEQYF.

CDR3 nucleotide sequence: TGTGCCAGCAGCCAGCACGGGGCGGTTGGCTACACCTTC. This encodes CASSQHGAVGYTF. The rearrangement links TRBV7-6 to TRBJ1-2; a possible D gene is TRBD1 (5 bases). Between the trimmed V and J ends, which lost 5 bases and 7 bases, there was a span of 14 bases. CDR1 is SGHVS and CDR2 is FNYEAQ in the germline V gene. CDR3 length: 13 amino acids. The full variable domain, with the rest looked up from reference TRBV7-6 and TRBJ1-2, is GAGVSQSPRYKVTKRGQDVALRCDPISGHVSLYWYRQALGQGPEFLTYFNYEAQQDKSGLPNDRFSAERPEGSISTLTIQRTEQRDSAMYRCASSQHGAVGYTFGSGTRLTVV.

This clonotype was seen a few times. This sequence joins TRBV2 and TRBJ1-1; D remains unclear. Between the trimmed V and J ends, which lost 5 bases and 3 bases, there was a span of 10 bases. Germline V lookup: CDR1 SNHLY, CDR2 FYNNEI. This CDR3 contains 13 residues. The CDR3 region has the DNA TGTGCCAGCAGTTTCTCGGGTTACACTGAAGCTTTCTTT. Its protein is CASSFSGYTEAFF.